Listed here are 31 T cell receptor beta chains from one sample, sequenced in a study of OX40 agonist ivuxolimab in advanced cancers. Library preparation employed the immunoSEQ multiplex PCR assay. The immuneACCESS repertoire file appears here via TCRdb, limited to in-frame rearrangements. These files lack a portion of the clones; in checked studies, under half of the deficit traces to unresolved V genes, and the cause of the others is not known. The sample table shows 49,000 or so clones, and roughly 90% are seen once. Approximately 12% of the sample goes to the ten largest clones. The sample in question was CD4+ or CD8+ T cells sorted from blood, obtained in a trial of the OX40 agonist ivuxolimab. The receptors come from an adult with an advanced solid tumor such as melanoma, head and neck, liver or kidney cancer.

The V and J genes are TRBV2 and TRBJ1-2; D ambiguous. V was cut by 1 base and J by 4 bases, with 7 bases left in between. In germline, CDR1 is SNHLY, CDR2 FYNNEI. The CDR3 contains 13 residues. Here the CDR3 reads CASSEVTTYGYTF. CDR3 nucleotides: TGTGCCAGCAGTGAAGTAACAACCTATGGCTACACCTTC.

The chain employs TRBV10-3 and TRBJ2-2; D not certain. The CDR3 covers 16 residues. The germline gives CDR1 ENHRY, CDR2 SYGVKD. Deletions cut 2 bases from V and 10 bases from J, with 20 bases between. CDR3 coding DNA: TGTGCCATCAGTGAGATGGACCGGCAATGGTCCCAGGAGCTGTTTTTT. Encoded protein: CAISEMDRQWSQELFF.

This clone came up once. CDR3 coding DNA: TGTGCCAGCAGCGCTGGGGGGGGGACGTACAATGAGCAGTTCTTC. It yields the protein CASSAGGGTYNEQFF. V is TRBV9 and J is TRBJ2-1, with 7 bases fitting TRBD2. In germline, CDR1 is SGDLS, CDR2 YYNGEE. The CDR3 is 15 amino acids. V trimming: 3 bases; J trimming: 4 bases; junction bases outside the gene matches: 7.

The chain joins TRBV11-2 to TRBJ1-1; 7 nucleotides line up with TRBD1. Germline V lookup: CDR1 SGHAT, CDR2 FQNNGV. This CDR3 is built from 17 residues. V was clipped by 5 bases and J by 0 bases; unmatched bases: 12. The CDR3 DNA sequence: TGTGCCAGCAGCGACCGGGACAGATTGTTAATGAACACTGAAGCTTTCTTT. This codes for CASSDRDRLLMNTEAFF.

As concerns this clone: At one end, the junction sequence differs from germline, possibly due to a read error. In nucleotides, the CDR3 is TGTGCCAGCAGCTACAGGGGGTCTCCCACTGAAGCTTTCTTT. Protein product: CASSYRGSPTEAFF. V gene TRBV5-3 combines with J gene TRBJ1-1; 8 nucleotides line up with TRBD1. TRBV5-3 is filed as an ORF, its function uncertain. This CDR3 spans 14 amino acids.

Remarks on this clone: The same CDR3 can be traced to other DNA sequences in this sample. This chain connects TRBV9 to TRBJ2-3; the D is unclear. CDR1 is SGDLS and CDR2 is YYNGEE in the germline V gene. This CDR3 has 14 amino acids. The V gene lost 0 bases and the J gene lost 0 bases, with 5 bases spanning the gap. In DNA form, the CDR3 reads TGTGCCAGCAGCGTAGGGGGTAGCACAGATACGCAGTATTTT. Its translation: CASSVGGSTDTQYF.

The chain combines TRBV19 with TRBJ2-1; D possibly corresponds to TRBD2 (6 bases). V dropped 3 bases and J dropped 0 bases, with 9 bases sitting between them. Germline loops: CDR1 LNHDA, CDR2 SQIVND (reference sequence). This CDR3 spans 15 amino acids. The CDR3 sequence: CASSITSLSYNEQFF. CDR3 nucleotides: TGTGCCAGTAGTATTACTAGCCTCTCCTACAATGAGCAGTTCTTC.

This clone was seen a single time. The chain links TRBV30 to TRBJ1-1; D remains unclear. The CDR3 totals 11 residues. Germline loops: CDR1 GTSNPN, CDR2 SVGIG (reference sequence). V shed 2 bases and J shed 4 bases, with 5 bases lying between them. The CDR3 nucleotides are TGTGCCTGGAGTCGTGGCACTGAAGCTTTCTTT. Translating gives CAWSRGTEAFF.

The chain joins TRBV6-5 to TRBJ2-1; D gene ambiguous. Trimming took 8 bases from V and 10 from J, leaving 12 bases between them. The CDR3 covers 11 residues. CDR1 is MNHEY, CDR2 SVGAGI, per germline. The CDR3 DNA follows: TGTGCCAGCGCTCTCCCTCTCGAGCAGTTCTTC. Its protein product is CASALPLEQFF.

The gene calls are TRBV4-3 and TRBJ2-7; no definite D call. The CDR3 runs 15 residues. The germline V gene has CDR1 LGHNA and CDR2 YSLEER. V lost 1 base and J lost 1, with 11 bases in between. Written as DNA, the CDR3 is TGCGCCAGCAGCCAAGGAAAGAGTAGATCCTACGAGCAGTACTTC. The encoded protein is CASSQGKSRSYEQYF.

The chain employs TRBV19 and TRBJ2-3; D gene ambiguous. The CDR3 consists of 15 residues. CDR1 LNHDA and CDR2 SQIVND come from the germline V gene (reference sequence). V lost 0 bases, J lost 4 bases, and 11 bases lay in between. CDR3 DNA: TGTGCCAGTAGTATAGATCCGAGTGGGGCAGATACGCAGTATTTT. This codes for CASSIDPSGADTQYF.

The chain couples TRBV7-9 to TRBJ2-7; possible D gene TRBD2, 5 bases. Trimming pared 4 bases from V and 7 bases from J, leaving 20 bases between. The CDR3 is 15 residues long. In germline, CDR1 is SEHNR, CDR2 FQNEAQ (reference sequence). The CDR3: CASSSNYPAASEQYF. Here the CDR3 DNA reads TGTGCCAGCAGCTCCAACTACCCAGCGGCCTCTGAGCAGTACTTC.

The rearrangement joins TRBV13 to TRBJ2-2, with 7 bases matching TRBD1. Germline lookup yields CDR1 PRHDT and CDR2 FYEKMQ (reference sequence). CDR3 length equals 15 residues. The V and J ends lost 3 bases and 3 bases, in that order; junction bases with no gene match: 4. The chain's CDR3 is CASSLSDRHTGELFF. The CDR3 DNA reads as TGTGCCAGCAGCTTGTCGGACAGGCACACCGGGGAGCTGTTTTTT.

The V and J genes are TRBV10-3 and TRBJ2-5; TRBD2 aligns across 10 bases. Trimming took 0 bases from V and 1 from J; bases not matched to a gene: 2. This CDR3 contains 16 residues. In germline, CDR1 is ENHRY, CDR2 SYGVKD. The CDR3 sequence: CAISESSGGFQETQYF. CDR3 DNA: TGTGCCATCAGTGAGTCTAGCGGGGGGTTCCAAGAGACCCAGTACTTC.

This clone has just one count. Here the CDR3 reads CASSQRTGNYPGNTIYF. The CDR3, as DNA: TGTGCCAGCAGCCAAAGGACAGGGAATTACCCTGGAAACACCATATATTTT. This rearrangement joins TRBV14 to TRBJ1-3, with 8 bases aligning to TRBD1. From germline, CDR1 is SGHDN and CDR2 FVKESK. The V segment lost 2 bases and the J segment 2 bases; nucleotides outside the gene matches: 8. This CDR3 region has 17 residues.

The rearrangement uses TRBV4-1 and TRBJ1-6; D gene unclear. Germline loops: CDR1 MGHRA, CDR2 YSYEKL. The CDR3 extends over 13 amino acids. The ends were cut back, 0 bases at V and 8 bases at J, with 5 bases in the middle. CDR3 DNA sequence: TGCGCCAGCAGCCAAGAGGCGTATTCACCCCTCCACTTT. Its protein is CASSQEAYSPLHF.

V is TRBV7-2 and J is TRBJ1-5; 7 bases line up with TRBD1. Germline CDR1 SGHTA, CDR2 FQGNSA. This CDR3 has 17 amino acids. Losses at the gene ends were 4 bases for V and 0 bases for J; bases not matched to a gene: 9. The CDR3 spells CASSYHRGWDSNQPQHF. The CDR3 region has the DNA TGTGCCAGCAGCTATCACAGGGGCTGGGATAGCAATCAGCCCCAGCATTTT.

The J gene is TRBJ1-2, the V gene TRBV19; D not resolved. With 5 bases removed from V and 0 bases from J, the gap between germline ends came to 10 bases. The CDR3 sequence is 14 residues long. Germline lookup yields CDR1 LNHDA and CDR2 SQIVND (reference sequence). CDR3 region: CASSHGMANYGYTF. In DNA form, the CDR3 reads TGTGCCAGTAGTCATGGGATGGCTAACTATGGCTACACCTTC.

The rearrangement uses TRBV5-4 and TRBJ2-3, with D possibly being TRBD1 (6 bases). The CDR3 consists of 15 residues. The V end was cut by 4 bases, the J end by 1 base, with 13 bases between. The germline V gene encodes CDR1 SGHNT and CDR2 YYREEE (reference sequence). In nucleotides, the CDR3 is TGTGCCAGCAGCGACAGGTCCTGGGGCACAGATACGCAGTATTTT. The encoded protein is CASSDRSWGTDTQYF. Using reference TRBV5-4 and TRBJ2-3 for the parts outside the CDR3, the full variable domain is ETGVTQSPTHLIKTRGQQVTLRCSSQSGHNTVSWYQQALGQGPQFIFQYYREEENGRGNFPPRFSGLQFPNYSSELNVNALELDDSALYLCASSDRSWGTDTQYFGPGTRLTVL.

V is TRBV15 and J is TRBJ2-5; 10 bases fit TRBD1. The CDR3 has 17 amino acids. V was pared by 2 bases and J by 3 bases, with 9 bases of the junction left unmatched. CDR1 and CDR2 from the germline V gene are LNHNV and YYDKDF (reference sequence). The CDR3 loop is CATSRLPGQGKEETQYF. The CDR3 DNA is TGTGCCACCAGCAGACTCCCGGGACAGGGGAAAGAAGAGACCCAGTACTTC.

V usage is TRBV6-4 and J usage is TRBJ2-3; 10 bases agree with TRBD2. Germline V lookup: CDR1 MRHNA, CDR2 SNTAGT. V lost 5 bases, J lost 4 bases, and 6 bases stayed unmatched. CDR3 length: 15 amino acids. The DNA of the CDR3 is TGTGCCAGCAGTCATCTAGCGGGAGAGGCAGATACGCAGTATTTT. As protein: CASSHLAGEADTQYF.

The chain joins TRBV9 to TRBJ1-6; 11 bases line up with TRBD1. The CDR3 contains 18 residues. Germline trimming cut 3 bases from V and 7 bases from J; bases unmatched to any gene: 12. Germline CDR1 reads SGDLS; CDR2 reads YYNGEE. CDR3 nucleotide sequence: TGTGCCAGCAGCGCTTCCGGACAGGGGGCTAGGAAGAATTCACCCCTCCACTTT. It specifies CASSASGQGARKNSPLHF.

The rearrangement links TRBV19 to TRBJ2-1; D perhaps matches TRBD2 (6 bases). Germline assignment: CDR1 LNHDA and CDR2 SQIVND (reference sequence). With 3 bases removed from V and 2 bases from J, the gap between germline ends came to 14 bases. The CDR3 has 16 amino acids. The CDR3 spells CASSIFSGLTYNEQFF. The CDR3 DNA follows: TGTGCCAGTAGTATCTTTAGCGGCCTTACCTACAATGAGCAGTTCTTC.

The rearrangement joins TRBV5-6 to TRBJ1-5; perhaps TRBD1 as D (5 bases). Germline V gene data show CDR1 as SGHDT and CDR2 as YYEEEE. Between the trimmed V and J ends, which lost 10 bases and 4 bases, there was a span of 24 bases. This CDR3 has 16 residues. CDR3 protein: CAPLGAALERNQPQHF. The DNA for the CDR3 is TGTGCCCCCTTAGGGGCAGCCCTTGAGCGAAATCAGCCCCAGCATTTT.

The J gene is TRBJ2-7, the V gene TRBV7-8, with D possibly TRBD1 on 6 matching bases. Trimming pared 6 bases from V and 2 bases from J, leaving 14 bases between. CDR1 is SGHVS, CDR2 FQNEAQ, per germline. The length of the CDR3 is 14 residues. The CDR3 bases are TGTGCCAGCAGTTTCTTGGGGGCGGCCTACGAGCAGTACTTC. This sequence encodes CASSFLGAAYEQYF.

CDR3 region: CASSLFPDTQYF. CDR3 sequence (DNA): TGTGCCAGCAGTTTATTCCCAGATACGCAGTATTTT. The chain recombines TRBV27 with TRBJ2-3; no clear D gene. Between the trimmed V and J ends, which lost 1 base and 4 bases, there was a span of 3 bases. The germline V gene encodes CDR1 MNHEY and CDR2 SMNVEV (reference sequence). The CDR3 totals 12 residues.

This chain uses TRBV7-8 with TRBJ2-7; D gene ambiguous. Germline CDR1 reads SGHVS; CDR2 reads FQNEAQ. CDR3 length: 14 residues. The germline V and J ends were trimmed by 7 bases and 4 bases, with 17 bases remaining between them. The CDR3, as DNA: TGTGCCAGCATCCCGATTAACGAGGAGTACGAGCAGTACTTC. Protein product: CASIPINEEYEQYF.

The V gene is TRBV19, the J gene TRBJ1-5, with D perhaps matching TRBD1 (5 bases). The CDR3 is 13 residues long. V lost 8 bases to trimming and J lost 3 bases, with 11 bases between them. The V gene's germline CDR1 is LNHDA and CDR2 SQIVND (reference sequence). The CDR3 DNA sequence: TGTGCCAGTGGCCCGGGACCCAATCAGCCCCAGCATTTT. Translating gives CASGPGPNQPQHF.

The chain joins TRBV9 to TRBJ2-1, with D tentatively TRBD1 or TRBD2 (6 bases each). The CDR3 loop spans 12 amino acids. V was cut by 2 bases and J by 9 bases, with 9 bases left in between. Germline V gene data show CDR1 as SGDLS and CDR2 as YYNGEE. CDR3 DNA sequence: TGTGCCAGCAGCGTTGGAGGGGGTGAGCAGTTCTTC. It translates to CASSVGGGEQFF.

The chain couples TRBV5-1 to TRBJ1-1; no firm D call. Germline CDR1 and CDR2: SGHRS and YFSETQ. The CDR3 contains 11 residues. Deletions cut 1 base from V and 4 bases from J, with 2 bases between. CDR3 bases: TGCGCCAGCAGCTTGAGCACTGAAGCTTTCTTT. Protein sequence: CASSLSTEAFF.

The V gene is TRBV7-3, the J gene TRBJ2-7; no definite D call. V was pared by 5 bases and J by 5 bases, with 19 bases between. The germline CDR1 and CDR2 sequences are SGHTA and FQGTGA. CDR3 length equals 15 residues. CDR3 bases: TGTGCCAGCAGCCTCACGCCTGCCCCTTCCCACGAGCAGTACTTC. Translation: CASSLTPAPSHEQYF.